This is a list of T cell receptor beta chains from one sample in a study of HIV-infected children after antiretroviral therapy interruption. MiXCR was run by TCRdb on the 3' RACE reads, yielding one entry per CDR3 protein. The data hold about 86,000 distinct CDR3 sequences, with about 6.3% observed a single time. Sequences were derived from CD45RA+ CD4+ T cells from PBMCs, pooled from several time points, sampled from a donor given antiretroviral therapy, either interrupted or continuous. These TCRs come from a pool of human donors with HIV. CDR3s leave out the opening cysteine and the closing phenylalanine or tryptophan. Each record gives: V gene, D gene, J gene, CDR3 protein. A D gene is named only where the DNA matches it firmly.

TRBV28	.	TRBJ2-4	ASSFLTTGQGGIAKNIQY
TRBV5-4	.	TRBJ1-1	ASSWAGTPNTEAF
TRBV18	.	TRBJ2-7	ASSPRDPNSYEQY
TRBV2	.	TRBJ1-6	ASSPSSSYNSPLH
TRBV12-3/TRBV12-4	TRBD1	TRBJ2-5	ASSPTGGALETQY
TRBV29-1	TRBD1	TRBJ1-3	SVENRQGVFSGNTIY
TRBV27	TRBD1	TRBJ2-1	ASSLIGRQGLSTRSNEQF
TRBV7-3	.	TRBJ2-1	ASSTGFGYNEQF
TRBV10-2	.	TRBJ2-2	ASSAGGANTGELF
TRBV7-9	.	TRBJ2-2	ASSLGASGELF
TRBV2	TRBD2	TRBJ2-3	ASSEGVPGLAGRRDTQY
TRBV6-6	TRBD1	TRBJ2-7	ATAQQGIREQY
TRBV20-1	.	TRBJ2-1	SARVPAIEQF
TRBV14	.	TRBJ2-3	ASSPRTAASTDTQY
TRBV12-3/TRBV12-4	.	TRBJ2-7	ASARVTDEQY
TRBV2	.	TRBJ2-1	ASSETWSSYNEQF
TRBV10-3	TRBD1	TRBJ2-3	AINGRQGTDTQY
TRBV7-2	.	TRBJ1-2	ASVLLSPYGYT
TRBV29-1	.	TRBJ1-1	SVAVSTEAF
TRBV7-3	.	TRBJ1-1	ASSRVRGDTEAF
TRBV7-2	.	TRBJ1-5	ASSLGPNQPQH
TRBV20-1	TRBD2	TRBJ2-3	SATLPTSGRPDTQY
TRBV10-1	.	TRBJ2-1	ASSENGFRSNEQF
TRBV29-1	.	TRBJ1-1	SVEWQENTEAF
TRBV7-9	TRBD1	TRBJ2-5	ASSSTTGVGETQY
TRBV28	.	TRBJ2-3	ASSSRTYSTDTQY
TRBV2	.	TRBJ2-7	ASSEEHLGDYEQY
TRBV6-1	TRBD2	TRBJ2-7	ATRLAGGYEQY
TRBV5-4	.	TRBJ2-1	ASSRNTKNEQF
TRBV30	.	TRBJ1-1	AWSFRYSDEAF
TRBV10-3	.	TRBJ1-6	ATDPTKELSSPLH
TRBV7-2	TRBD2	TRBJ2-1	ASMRTSGGFNEQF